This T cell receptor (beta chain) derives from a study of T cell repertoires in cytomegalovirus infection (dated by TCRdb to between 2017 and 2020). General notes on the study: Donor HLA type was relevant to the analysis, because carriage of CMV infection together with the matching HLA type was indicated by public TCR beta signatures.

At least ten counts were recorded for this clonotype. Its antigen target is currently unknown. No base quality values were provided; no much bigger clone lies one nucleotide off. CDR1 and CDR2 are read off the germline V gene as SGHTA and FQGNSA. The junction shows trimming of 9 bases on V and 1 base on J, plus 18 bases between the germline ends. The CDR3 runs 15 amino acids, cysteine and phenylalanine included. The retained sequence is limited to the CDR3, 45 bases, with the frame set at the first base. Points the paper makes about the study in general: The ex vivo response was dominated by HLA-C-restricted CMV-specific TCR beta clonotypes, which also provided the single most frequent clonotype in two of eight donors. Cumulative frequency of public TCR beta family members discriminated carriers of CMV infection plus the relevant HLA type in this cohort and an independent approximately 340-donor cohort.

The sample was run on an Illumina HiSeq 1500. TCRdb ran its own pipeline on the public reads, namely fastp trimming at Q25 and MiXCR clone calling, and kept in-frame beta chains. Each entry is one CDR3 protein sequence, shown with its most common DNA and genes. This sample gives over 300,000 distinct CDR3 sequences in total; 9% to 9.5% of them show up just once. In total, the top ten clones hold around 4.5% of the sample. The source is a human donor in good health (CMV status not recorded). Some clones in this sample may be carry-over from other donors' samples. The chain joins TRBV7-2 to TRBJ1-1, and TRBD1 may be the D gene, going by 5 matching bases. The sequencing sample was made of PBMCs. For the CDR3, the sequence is CASRRNGAENTEAFF. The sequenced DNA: TGTGCCAGTCGAAGAAATGGGGCCGAGAACACTGAAGCTTTCTTT. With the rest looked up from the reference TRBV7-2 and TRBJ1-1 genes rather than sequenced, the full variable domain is GAGVSQSPSNKVTEKGKDVELRCDPISGHTALYWYRQSLGQGLEFLIYFQGNSAPDKSGLPSDRFSAERTGGSVSTLTIQRTQQEDSAVYLCASRRNGAENTEAFFGQGTRLTVV.